These T cell receptor beta chains were read from a single sample in a study of cytomegalovirus exposure and HLA in healthy donors. Produced via immunoSEQ multiplex PCR; TCRdb's table is partial and in-frame only. Among approximately 150,000 clones listed, about two thirds were seen once. Sequenced input: PBMCs. These receptors came from a human donor in good health. Both conserved end residues are part of each CDR3. Each record gives: J gene, V gene, D gene, clone size, CDR3 protein, CDR3 DNA. A D gene is named only where the DNA matches it firmly. Size tells how often a clone was seen (once, few, many) or the class of an expanded clone, and some rows leave it out.

j_gene: TRBJ1-1; v_gene: TRBV6-5; d_gene: NA; abundance: NA; CDR3aa: CASSYSISGNTEAFF; CDR3nt: TGTGCCAGCAGTTACTCGATATCGGGGAACACTGAAGCTTTCTTT
j_gene: TRBJ1-4; v_gene: TRBV27; d_gene: TRBD1; abundance: few; CDR3aa: CASSSPTGTGGSNEKLFF; CDR3nt: TGTGCCAGCAGTTCCCCTACCGGGACAGGGGGTAGTAATGAAAAACTGTTTTTT
j_gene: TRBJ1-5; v_gene: TRBV5-5; d_gene: TRBD1; abundance: many; CDR3aa: CASSMLTGANQPQHF; CDR3nt: TGTGCCAGCAGCATGCTGACAGGGGCCAATCAGCCCCAGCATTTT
j_gene: TRBJ2-2; v_gene: TRBV5-4; d_gene: TRBD2; abundance: NA; CDR3aa: CASSSGLAGTGELFF; CDR3nt: TGTGCCAGCAGCTCGGGACTAGCGGGGACAGGGGAGCTGTTTTTT
j_gene: TRBJ2-5; v_gene: TRBV6-5; d_gene: NA; abundance: NA; CDR3aa: CASSYIGGGETQYF; CDR3nt: TGTGCCAGCAGTTACATTGGAGGAGGGGAGACCCAGTACTTC
j_gene: TRBJ2-3; v_gene: TRBV27; d_gene: NA; abundance: NA; CDR3aa: CASSLSPGWEDTQYF; CDR3nt: TGTGCCAGCAGTTTATCCCCAGGGTGGGAAGATACGCAGTATTTT
j_gene: TRBJ1-2; v_gene: TRBV7-9; d_gene: NA; abundance: once; CDR3aa: CASSSWTGNYGYTF; CDR3nt: TGTGCCAGCAGCTCCTGGACGGGGAACTATGGCTACACCTTC
j_gene: TRBJ1-1; v_gene: TRBV6-5; d_gene: NA; abundance: NA; CDR3aa: CASSRDTEAFF; CDR3nt: TGTGCCAGCAGTCGGGACACTGAAGCTTTCTTT
j_gene: TRBJ1-2; v_gene: TRBV11-2; d_gene: NA; abundance: NA; CDR3aa: CASSLGWGGYTF; CDR3nt: TGTGCCAGCAGCTTAGGGTGGGGCGGCTACACCTTC
j_gene: TRBJ2-3; v_gene: TRBV11-2; d_gene: TRBD2; abundance: NA; CDR3aa: CASSLERTASGGDTQYF; CDR3nt: TGTGCCAGCAGCTTAGAGCGTACGGCTAGCGGGGGGGATACGCAGTATTTT
j_gene: TRBJ2-7; v_gene: TRBV12-5; d_gene: TRBD1; abundance: few; CDR3aa: CASGMAQGGSYEQYF; CDR3nt: TGTGCTAGTGGTATGGCACAGGGGGGTTCCTACGAGCAGTACTTC
j_gene: TRBJ2-5; v_gene: TRBV6-6; d_gene: NA; abundance: NA; CDR3aa: CASSLPGAQETQYF; CDR3nt: TGTGCCAGCAGCCTACCTGGTGCACAAGAGACCCAGTACTTC
j_gene: TRBJ1-2; v_gene: TRBV7-2; d_gene: NA; abundance: NA; CDR3aa: CASSLGPGGGYGYTF; CDR3nt: TGTGCCAGCAGCTTAGGCCCAGGTGGAGGCTATGGCTACACCTTC
j_gene: TRBJ2-7; v_gene: TRBV18; d_gene: TRBD2; abundance: NA; CDR3aa: CASSRAGTSPYEQYF; CDR3nt: TGTGCCAGCTCACGTGCCGGGACTAGTCCTTACGAGCAGTACTTC
j_gene: TRBJ2-7; v_gene: TRBV13; d_gene: NA; abundance: NA; CDR3aa: CASSFSPPLEQYF; CDR3nt: TGTGCCAGCAGCTTCTCCCCCCCCCTCGAGCAGTACTTC
j_gene: TRBJ2-1; v_gene: TRBV6-5; d_gene: TRBD1; abundance: once; CDR3aa: CASSYSSGQVYNEQFF; CDR3nt: TGTGCCAGCAGTTACTCCTCGGGACAGGTCTACAATGAGCAGTTCTTC
j_gene: TRBJ2-7; v_gene: TRBV6-6; d_gene: NA; abundance: NA; CDR3aa: CASSYGTRIYEQYF; CDR3nt: TGTGCCAGCAGTTACGGGACTCGAATCTACGAGCAGTACTTC
j_gene: TRBJ2-5; v_gene: TRBV7-9; d_gene: NA; abundance: NA; CDR3aa: CASSPDRKKETQYF; CDR3nt: TGTGCCAGCAGCCCGGACAGAAAAAAAGAGACCCAGTACTTC
j_gene: TRBJ1-1; v_gene: TRBV5-1; d_gene: NA; abundance: once; CDR3aa: CASSLGDLGPGLKKAFF; CDR3nt: TGCGCCAGCAGCTTGGGAGATTTGGGCCCGGGATTAAAAAAAGCTTTCTTT
j_gene: TRBJ2-1; v_gene: TRBV7-9; d_gene: TRBD2; abundance: once; CDR3aa: CASSTRLAGEQFF; CDR3nt: TGTGCCAGCAGCACCAGACTAGCGGGGGAGCAGTTCTTC
j_gene: TRBJ1-6; v_gene: TRBV5-1; d_gene: TRBD1; abundance: NA; CDR3aa: CASSQNRGSNSPLHF; CDR3nt: TGCGCCAGCAGTCAAAACAGGGGATCGAATTCACCCCTCCACTTT
j_gene: TRBJ1-2; v_gene: TRBV11-2; d_gene: TRBD1; abundance: NA; CDR3aa: CASSLAGQGGGYTF; CDR3nt: TGTGCCAGCAGCTTAGCGGGACAGGGGGGTGGCTACACCTTC
j_gene: TRBJ2-3; v_gene: TRBV4-3; d_gene: TRBD1; abundance: few; CDR3aa: CASSQDPTGTGVNTQYF; CDR3nt: TGCGCCAGCAGCCAAGACCCGACCGGGACAGGGGTAAATACGCAGTATTTT
j_gene: TRBJ1-4; v_gene: TRBV5-1; d_gene: TRBD1; abundance: NA; CDR3aa: CASSDRGRGRTNEKLFF; CDR3nt: TGCGCCAGCAGCGACAGGGGGCGAGGTCGCACTAATGAAAAACTGTTTTTT
j_gene: TRBJ2-1; v_gene: TRBV2; d_gene: TRBD1; abundance: NA; CDR3aa: CASSETDRGGDEQFF; CDR3nt: TGTGCCAGCAGTGAAACGGACAGGGGGGGAGATGAGCAGTTCTTC
j_gene: TRBJ1-4; v_gene: TRBV4-3; d_gene: NA; abundance: few; CDR3aa: CASSQDHRGAEKLFF; CDR3nt: TGCGCCAGCAGCCAAGATCATCGGGGGGCTGAAAAACTGTTTTTT
j_gene: TRBJ1-6; v_gene: TRBV9; d_gene: NA; abundance: NA; CDR3aa: CASSGGGSPLHF; CDR3nt: TGTGCCAGCAGCGGGGGGGGGTCACCCCTCCACTTT
j_gene: TRBJ2-7; v_gene: TRBV10-3; d_gene: TRBD1; abundance: NA; CDR3aa: CAISESDRALYEQYF; CDR3nt: TGTGCCATCAGTGAGTCGGACAGGGCCCTATACGAGCAGTACTTC
j_gene: TRBJ1-2; v_gene: TRBV28; d_gene: NA; abundance: NA; CDR3aa: CASSYSGERYGYTF; CDR3nt: TGTGCCAGCAGTTACAGCGGGGAGCGCTATGGCTACACCTTC
j_gene: TRBJ1-1; v_gene: TRBV19; d_gene: NA; abundance: NA; CDR3aa: CASSIALANTEAFF; CDR3nt: TGTGCCAGTAGTATAGCCCTGGCCAACACTGAAGCTTTCTTT
j_gene: TRBJ2-2; v_gene: TRBV7-8; d_gene: NA; abundance: NA; CDR3aa: CASSLARWTGANTGELFF; CDR3nt: TGTGCCAGCAGCTTAGCGCGGTGGACGGGAGCGAACACCGGGGAGCTGTTTTTT
j_gene: TRBJ2-1; v_gene: TRBV6-5; d_gene: TRBD1; abundance: NA; CDR3aa: CASSTRDRGDNEQFF; CDR3nt: TGTGCCAGCAGCACCAGGGACAGGGGTGACAATGAGCAGTTCTTC
j_gene: TRBJ2-3; v_gene: TRBV11-3; d_gene: TRBD2; abundance: NA; CDR3aa: CASSRSSSGGTDTQYF; CDR3nt: TGTGCCAGCAGCCGATCTTCTAGCGGGGGCACAGATACGCAGTATTTT
j_gene: TRBJ1-2; v_gene: TRBV7-3; d_gene: TRBD1; abundance: once; CDR3aa: CASSAPDRGNYGYTF; CDR3nt: TGTGCCAGCAGCGCCCCCGACAGGGGTAACTATGGCTACACCTTC
j_gene: TRBJ2-7; v_gene: TRBV19; d_gene: TRBD2; abundance: NA; CDR3aa: CASSIGVGLAGTYEQYF; CDR3nt: TGTGCCAGTAGTATAGGGGTAGGACTAGCGGGGACTTACGAGCAGTACTTC
j_gene: TRBJ1-3; v_gene: TRBV6-4; d_gene: NA; abundance: NA; CDR3aa: CASGLGRDTIGSTIYF; CDR3nt: TGTGCCAGTGGGCTGGGGAGGGATACGATCGGGAGCACCATATATTTT
j_gene: TRBJ2-3; v_gene: TRBV7-9; d_gene: TRBD2; abundance: NA; CDR3aa: CASSPEGGGPTDTQYF; CDR3nt: TGTGCCAGCAGCCCAGAAGGCGGGGGGCCCACAGATACGCAGTATTTT
j_gene: TRBJ1-5; v_gene: TRBV19; d_gene: NA; abundance: NA; CDR3aa: CASSIRANQPQHF; CDR3nt: TGTGCCAGTAGTATCAGGGCCAATCAGCCCCAGCATTTT
j_gene: TRBJ2-7; v_gene: TRBV28; d_gene: NA; abundance: NA; CDR3aa: CASSQVSPYEQYF; CDR3nt: TGTGCCAGCAGCCAGGTTTCTCCCTACGAGCAGTACTTC
j_gene: TRBJ2-7; v_gene: TRBV6-1; d_gene: NA; abundance: NA; CDR3aa: CASSEAVQRPYEQYF; CDR3nt: TGTGCCAGCAGTGAGGCTGTACAGAGACCCTACGAGCAGTACTTC
j_gene: TRBJ2-7; v_gene: TRBV5-6; d_gene: TRBD1; abundance: NA; CDR3aa: CASSLAGTGGVVRHF; CDR3nt: TGTGCCAGCAGCTTGGCGGGGACAGGGGGCGTTGTTAGGCACTTC
j_gene: TRBJ2-3; v_gene: TRBV10-3; d_gene: TRBD2; abundance: NA; CDR3aa: CAISEQSGGRADTQYF; CDR3nt: TGTGCCATCAGTGAGCAATCGGGGGGGAGAGCAGATACGCAGTATTTT
j_gene: TRBJ1-1; v_gene: TRBV7-9; d_gene: NA; abundance: few; CDR3aa: CASSLGAHRAEAFF; CDR3nt: TGTGCCAGCAGCTTAGGGGCCCACAGGGCTGAAGCTTTCTTT
j_gene: TRBJ2-1; v_gene: TRBV20-1; d_gene: NA; abundance: NA; CDR3aa: CSATSRNEQFF; CDR3nt: TGCAGTGCTACTAGTAGGAATGAGCAGTTCTTC
j_gene: TRBJ1-5; v_gene: TRBV19; d_gene: TRBD1; abundance: once; CDR3aa: CASSTGTGNQPQHF; CDR3nt: TGTGCCAGTAGTACCGGGACAGGGAATCAGCCCCAGCATTTT
j_gene: TRBJ1-2; v_gene: TRBV6-1; d_gene: TRBD1; abundance: once; CDR3aa: CASSDWDRGVYGYTF; CDR3nt: TGTGCCAGCAGTGACTGGGACAGGGGAGTATATGGCTACACCTTC
j_gene: TRBJ1-3; v_gene: TRBV7-9; d_gene: NA; abundance: NA; CDR3aa: CASSSSAVPLGNTIYF; CDR3nt: TGTGCCAGCAGCTCCTCCGCGGTGCCTCTTGGAAACACCATATATTTT
j_gene: TRBJ1-1; v_gene: TRBV30; d_gene: TRBD1; abundance: few; CDR3aa: CAWSVQGARGAFF; CDR3nt: TGTGCCTGGAGTGTTCAGGGGGCGCGGGGAGCTTTCTTT
j_gene: TRBJ1-1; v_gene: TRBV4-1; d_gene: NA; abundance: NA; CDR3aa: CASSRIGNTEAFF; CDR3nt: TGCGCCAGCAGCCGAATCGGGAACACTGAAGCTTTCTTT